The sequence of this TCR beta chain was determined in a study of blood T cell repertoires in COVID-19. About the research overall: PBMCs, B-cell-depleted T cells, or T cells provided the cDNA or gDNA that made up the material.

Looked up from germline, CDR1 is LNHDA and CDR2 is SQIVND (reference sequence). V was trimmed by 4 bases and J by 0 bases, leaving 7 bases between them. The CDR3 loop spans 14 amino acids. Authors' processing steps: Estimated nucleated cell counts came from reference gene primer amplification. Method: immunoSEQ multiplex PCR; TCRdb's copy keeps in-frame clones and lacks some. The DNA gave D and trimming, while V, J and clone size come from that table. Among under 450,000 clones listed, over 75% were seen once. Participants spanned ages about 18 to 90 years and resided in roughly 22 US areas. Material for sequencing was PBMCs or T cells enriched from blood (not recorded which). This clonotype originated in a man younger than 45 who had recovered from COVID-19. The chain is built from TRBV19 and TRBJ1-5, with D uncertain. CDR3 DNA sequence: TGTGCCAGTAGTAACAGAGATAGCAATCAGCCCCAGCATTTT. It is translated as CASSNRDSNQPQHF.